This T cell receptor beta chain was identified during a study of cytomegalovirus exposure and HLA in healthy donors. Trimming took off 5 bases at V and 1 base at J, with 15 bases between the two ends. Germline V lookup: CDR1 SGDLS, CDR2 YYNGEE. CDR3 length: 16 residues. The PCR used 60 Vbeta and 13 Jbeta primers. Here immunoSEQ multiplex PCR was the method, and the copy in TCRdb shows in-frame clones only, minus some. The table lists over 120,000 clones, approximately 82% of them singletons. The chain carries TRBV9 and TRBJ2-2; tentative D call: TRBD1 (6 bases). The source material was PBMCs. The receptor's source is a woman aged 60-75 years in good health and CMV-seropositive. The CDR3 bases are TGTGCCAGCAGTACTATGGGCAGGGGGAACACCGGGGAGCTGTTTTTT. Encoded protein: CASSTMGRGNTGELFF.